Below are 10 T cell receptor beta chains sequenced from a single sample in a study of blood T cells in healthy people across ages. A second about 6 to 11 cycle PCR used barcoded and J-beta primers. TCRdb re-called the 5' RACE reads with MiXCR, one entry per CDR3 protein. The sample carries about a million distinct CDR3 sequences, about 51% recorded once. Sequenced material: blood. The receptor source for this set is a woman in her sixties or seventies in good health.

The V and J genes are TRBV28 and TRBJ2-5, with a weak D call TRBD2 (5 bases). Trimming removed 6 bases at V and 0 bases at J, with 20 bases between. The germline V gene has CDR1 MDHEN and CDR2 SYDVKM. The length of the CDR3 is 17 residues. The CDR3, as DNA: TGTGCCAGCAGCCCCCTCCTGGGTGGGCGGGACCAAGAGACCCAGTACTTC. Amino acid sequence: CASSPLLGGRDQETQYF.

V gene TRBV15 combines with J gene TRBJ2-5; D gene ambiguous. From germline, CDR1 is LNHNV and CDR2 YYDKDF (reference sequence). This CDR3 is built from 14 residues. V lost 5 bases, J lost 1 base, and 11 bases lay in between. The CDR3 nucleotides are TGTGCCACCAGCCGTTTTGGCGCCCAAGAGACCCAGTACTTC. This codes for CATSRFGAQETQYF.

This clonotype has more than one count but fewer than ten. J is TRBJ2-1 and V is TRBV20-1; D not resolved. Germline V CDR1 and CDR2: DFQATT, SNEGSKA (reference sequence). This CDR3 is 14 amino acids long. Trimming pared 6 bases from V and 7 bases from J, leaving 19 bases between. This chain's CDR3 is CSAMPTTETNEQFF. The CDR3 DNA is TGCAGTGCCATGCCCACGACTGAAACGAATGAGCAGTTCTTC.

This clonotype was observed many times. V and J are TRBV24-1 and TRBJ1-2; possible D gene TRBD1, 6 bases. Trimming pared 3 bases from V and 7 bases from J, leaving 14 bases between. CDR1 and CDR2 (germline): KGHDR, SFDVKD. CDR3 length: 14 amino acids. CDR3 DNA: TGTGCCACCAGTGATGGCAACAGGGCCCCTGGCTACACCTTC. Its translation is CATSDGNRAPGYTF.

V usage is TRBV20-1 and J usage is TRBJ2-6; D is ambiguous. The CDR3 covers 13 residues. The V and J ends lost 3 bases and 2 bases respectively, with 5 bases between them. Germline V gene sequence: CDR1 DFQATT, CDR2 SNEGSKA (reference sequence). The CDR3 reads CSASSAGANVLTF. The DNA for the CDR3 is TGCAGTGCTAGTTCTGCTGGGGCCAACGTCCTGACTTTC.

The J gene is TRBJ1-2, the V gene TRBV6-2 or TRBV6-3; D gene unclear. The V gene lost 6 bases and the J gene lost 4 bases, with 9 bases spanning the gap. Germline V gives CDR1 MNHEY, CDR2 SVGEGT. This CDR3 has 12 amino acids. This CDR3 reads CASRESVYGYTF. The CDR3 bases are TGTGCCAGCAGAGAATCTGTCTATGGCTACACCTTC.

The J gene is TRBJ2-7, the V gene TRBV5-1; 9 bases agree with TRBD1. Germline V gene data show CDR1 as SGHRS and CDR2 as YFSETQ. The CDR3 spans 14 residues. V gave up 6 bases and J gave up 3 bases; unmatched junction bases: 7. This chain's CDR3 is CASTPRTGDYEQYF. DNA of the CDR3: TGCGCCAGCACCCCTAGGACAGGGGACTACGAGCAGTACTTC.

This sequence joins TRBV12-3 or TRBV12-4 and TRBJ2-3; D remains ambiguous. The CDR3 sequence is 14 residues long. V was shortened by 6 bases and J by 4 bases, with 14 bases between the two germline ends. CDR3 region: CASSLKSSSDTQYF. The CDR3 nucleotides are TGTGCCAGCAGCCTGAAAAGTAGCTCAGATACGCAGTATTTT.

This chain uses TRBV14 with TRBJ1-5; TRBD1 might be the D (5 bases). The CDR3 has 17 residues. The V and J ends lost 4 bases and 7 bases respectively, with 23 bases between them. Germline CDR1 and CDR2: SGHDN and FVKESK. In nucleotides, the CDR3 is TGTGCCAGCAGCCCCCCTAGACGCGGGGGTCTGTTGCAGCCCCAGCATTTT. Its protein product is CASSPPRRGGLLQPQHF.

With regard to this clonotype: This may be a read error, as it is one base from a much larger clone. This rearrangement joins TRBV7-2 to TRBJ2-6; TRBD2 agrees at 8 bases. Per the germline V gene, CDR1 is SGHTA and CDR2 is FQGNSA. This CDR3 has 16 amino acids. The CDR3 loop reads CASSLSGGSGADVLTF. The CDR3 DNA reads as TGTGCCAGCAGCTTAAGCGGGGGCTCTGGGGCCGACGTCCTGACTTTC.